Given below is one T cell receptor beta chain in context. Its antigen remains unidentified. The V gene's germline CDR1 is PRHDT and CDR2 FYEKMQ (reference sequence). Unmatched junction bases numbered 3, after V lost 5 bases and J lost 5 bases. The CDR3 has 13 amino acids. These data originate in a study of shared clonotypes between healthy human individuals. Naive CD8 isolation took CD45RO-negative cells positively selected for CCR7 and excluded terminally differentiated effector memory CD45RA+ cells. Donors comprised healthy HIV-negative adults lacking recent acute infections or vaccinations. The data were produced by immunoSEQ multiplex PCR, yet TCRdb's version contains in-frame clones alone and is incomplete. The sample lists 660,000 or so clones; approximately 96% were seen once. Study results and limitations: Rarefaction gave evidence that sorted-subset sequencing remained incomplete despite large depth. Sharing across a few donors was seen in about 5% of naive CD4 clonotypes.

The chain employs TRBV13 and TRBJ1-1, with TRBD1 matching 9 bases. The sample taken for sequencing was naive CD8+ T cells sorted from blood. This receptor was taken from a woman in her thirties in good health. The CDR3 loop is CASSADRGTEAFF. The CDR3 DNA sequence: TGTGCCAGCAGCGCCGACAGGGGGACTGAAGCTTTCTTT. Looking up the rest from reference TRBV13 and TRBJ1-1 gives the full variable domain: AAGVIQSPRHLIKEKRETATLKCYPIPRHDTVYWYQQGPGQDPQFLISFYEKMQSDKGSIPDRFSAQQFSDYHSELNMSSLELGDSALYFCASSADRGTEAFFGQGTRLTVV.